This T cell receptor beta chain was sequenced for a study of blood T cell repertoires in COVID-19 (dated by TCRdb to about 2020). The study in broad terms: The collaborator samples originated in the United States, Italy and Spain and spanned the acute and convalescent phases of COVID-19. The prospective study material was composed of cDNA or gDNA derived from T cells, B-cell-depleted T cells, or PBMCs. Deeply sampled blood TCRbeta repertoires from subjects exposed to, actively infected with, or recovered from COVID-19 were included in the dataset. The repertoires were released in a freely available public database meant as a resource for research on the immune response to SARS-CoV-2. The samples were drawn from two sources: the first 160 participants of the ongoing ImmuneRACE study, and 1,000 to 1,500 subjects contributed by 6 global collaborators. Nearly every sample came with metadata listing a de-identified subject ID, COVID-19 status, age in years and sex. Where available, HLA class I and class II types were taken from metadata supplied by the sample provider and were not determined by assay-based typing.

The full study reports these points: How much clinical and demographic metadata was included differed by source and by participant, and the metadata was provided uncurated.

This clone has at least ten counts. Its antigen remains undetermined. Base qualities are not at hand, and no much larger clone is one base apart. The CDR3 runs 12 residues from the cysteine to the phenylalanine. The kept DNA is CDR3 alone, 36 bases in frame from the first base. Trimming costs V 0 bases and J 8 bases, and their ends lie 7 bases apart. The germline V gene specifies KGHSH as CDR1 and LQKENI as CDR2. TCRbeta CDR3 regions were amplified from genomic DNA by means of the immunoSEQ Assay, a bias-controlled multiplex PCR. The source study handled its data this way. Within the assay, amplification of reference gene primers was used to estimate how many nucleated cells each sample contained. To quantify the absolute abundance of each unique TCRbeta CDR3 rearrangement, sequence reads were collapsed and filtered. For each sample, productive Simpson clonality was calculated as the square root of Simpson's diversity index over productive rearrangements. Here the immuneACCESS table is served through TCRdb, limited to in-frame sequences with V and J called. Missing clones are a known gap in these copies; in checked studies unresolved V genes cover under half, and the rest lacks a known reason. Clone size and the V and J calls come from that table; the DNA yielded D and trimming. In all, the sample holds 200,000 to 250,000 clones, and 70% to 90% of those were seen once. Of the sample, 11% is held by the ten largest clones.

In the prospective study, participants were roughly 18 to 95 years old, resided in about two dozen geographic areas of the United States, and were enrolled through a virtual design. To assign participants to cohorts, the prospective study relied on clinical history that participants themselves reported in a screening survey and a study questionnaire. Recovered participants in ImmuneRACE Cohort 3 were defined by two consecutive negative NP/OP PCR tests, clearance by a healthcare professional, or resolution of symptoms. In the prospective study, mobile phlebotomists collected whole blood, serum and a nasopharyngeal or oropharyngeal swab from each participant. Additional blood draws and questionnaires over an approximately two-month period could optionally be provided by prospective study participants. Prospective study blood samples were shipped either frozen or at room temperature before DNA extraction.

The chain is made from TRBV18 and TRBJ1-2; no D gene is confidently identified. The receptor was isolated from a man younger than 40 who had recovered from COVID-19. Sequenced sample: PBMCs or T cells enriched from blood (not recorded which). The CDR3 protein sequence reads: CASSPPQEGYTF. The DNA sequence follows: TGTGCCAGCTCACCACCGCAGGAAGGCTACACCTTC.